These 17 T cell receptor beta chains came from one sample sequenced in a study of Ad26.COV2.S vaccination and SARS-CoV-2 variants. The method was immunoSEQ multiplex PCR; TCRdb's version includes in-frame clones alone and lacks a portion of them. The table lists about 470,000 clones, less than 95% of them singletons. Treatment described: about 20 received Ad26.COV2.S at low or high dose, single or two shots; 5 received placebo; per-sample allocation not given. At day 63 after the first vaccine or placebo injection, samples were drawn. This sample comprised peripheral blood, obtained in a trial of Ad26.COV2.S vaccine versus placebo. The receptors shown here come from a person aged 18-65 years who received the Ad26.COV2.S COVID-19 vaccine or a placebo.

The chain combines TRBV5-1 with TRBJ2-2, with 9 bases aligning to TRBD1. From germline, CDR1 is SGHRS and CDR2 YFSETQ. The V segment lost 1 base and the J segment 3 bases; nucleotides outside the gene matches: 1. This CDR3 has 15 amino acids. As DNA, the CDR3 is TGCGCCAGCAGCTTGACAGGGGGCGACACCGGGGAGCTGTTTTTT. Residues: CASSLTGGDTGELFF.

The chain links TRBV7-7 to TRBJ2-2, with 7 positions matching TRBD2. Germline assignment: CDR1 SSHAT and CDR2 FNYEAQ (reference sequence). The CDR3 runs 15 residues. The V segment lost 6 bases and the J segment 4 bases; nucleotides outside the gene matches: 8. The CDR3: CASRKASGSTGELFF. As DNA, the CDR3 is TGTGCCAGCAGAAAGGCTAGCGGTAGCACCGGGGAGCTGTTTTTT.

The chain recombines TRBV11-2 with TRBJ2-7; D is undetermined. The CDR3 has 13 residues. V lost 5 bases and J 4 bases, leaving 12 bases between the germline ends. Per germline, CDR1 SGHAT and CDR2 FQNNGV. CDR3 bases: TGTGCCAGCAGCCCTAATCACGGGTACGAGCAGTACTTC. It is translated as CASSPNHGYEQYF.

This rearrangement joins TRBV5-1 to TRBJ2-1, with 12 bases matching TRBD2. CDR1 SGHRS and CDR2 YFSETQ come from the germline V gene. V lost 3 bases and J lost 7; bases outside the gene matches: 8. The CDR3 extends over 16 amino acids. CDR3 residues: CASSSPGLAGLNEQFF. CDR3 DNA sequence: TGCGCCAGCAGCTCCCCCGGACTAGCGGGGTTGAATGAGCAGTTCTTC.

The chain carries TRBV11-2 and TRBJ2-1; 13 bases fit TRBD2. Germline CDR1 reads SGHAT; CDR2 reads FQNNGV. V shed 5 bases and J 5 bases; nucleotides not matched to a gene: 3. This CDR3 has 15 residues. CDR3 sequence: CASSPGTSGDNEQFF. CDR3 in DNA: TGTGCCAGCAGCCCCGGGACTAGCGGGGACAATGAGCAGTTCTTC. The complete variable domain, with remaining parts taken from reference TRBV11-2 and TRBJ2-1, reads EAGVAQSPRYKIIEKRQSVAFWCNPISGHATLYWYQQILGQGPKLLIQFQNNGVVDDSQLPKDRFSAERLKGVDSTLKIQPAKLEDSAVYLCASSPGTSGDNEQFFGPGTRLTVL.

This clone has just a few counts. This chain connects TRBV6-2 or TRBV6-3 to TRBJ2-7; D unresolved. Trimming left V 1 base short and J 5 bases short, with 6 bases between. This CDR3 comprises 12 residues. Germline values: CDR1 MNHEY, CDR2 SVGEGT. This CDR3 reads CASSYFQDEQYF. The CDR3 DNA reads as TGTGCCAGCAGTTACTTCCAGGACGAGCAGTACTTC.

The CDR3 DNA reads TGTGCCAGCAGCGTTTCCGGGACCCTCGAGCAGTACTTC. The encoded protein is CASSVSGTLEQYF. The rearrangement links TRBV13 to TRBJ2-7, with D possibly called TRBD1 or TRBD2 (5 bases each). The CDR3 covers 13 residues. V was clipped by 5 bases and J by 6 bases, with 14 bases between them. The V gene's germline CDR1 is PRHDT and CDR2 FYEKMQ (reference sequence).

As concerns this clone: Other DNA sequences of this sample code for an identical CDR3. The chain recombines TRBV3-1 (or the pseudogene TRBV3-2) with TRBJ1-5; maybe TRBD1 (6 bases). V lost 4 bases and J lost 0, with 7 bases in between. The germline CDR1 and CDR2 sequences are LGHDT and YNNKEL (reference sequence). The CDR3 is made up of 14 amino acids. In DNA, the CDR3 is TGTGCCAGCAGCCGACAGGTTAGCAATCAGCCCCAGCATTTT. Its translation: CASSRQVSNQPQHF.

This chain links TRBV6-5 with TRBJ1-5; 8 positions match TRBD1. The CDR3 totals 14 residues. The V gene end was trimmed by 6 bases and the J gene end by 3 bases; junction bases not matched to a gene: 4. Germline CDR1 MNHEY, CDR2 SVGAGI. CDR3 sequence (DNA): TGTGCCAGCAGATTGACAGGGGCCAATCAGCCCCAGCATTTT. Translation: CASRLTGANQPQHF.

CDR3 nucleotides: TGTGCCAGCAGCCGAGGACAGGAGGGAAACGAGCAGTACTTC. Amino acid sequence: CASSRGQEGNEQYF. This chain uses TRBV6-2 or TRBV6-3 with TRBJ2-7; D is possibly TRBD1 (7 bases). Germline V gene lookup returns CDR1 MNHEY and CDR2 SVGEGT. This CDR3 has 14 amino acids. V lost 6 bases and J lost 5, with 17 bases in between.

This sequence joins TRBV27 and TRBJ2-7, with 10 bases that match TRBD2. V was clipped by 7 bases and J by 3 bases; unmatched bases: 9. The V gene's germline CDR1 is MNHEY and CDR2 SMNVEV (reference sequence). The CDR3 covers 15 residues. CDR3 coding DNA: TGTGCCAGCACCTTGAATAGCGGGAGGCTCTACGAGCAGTACTTC. Protein sequence: CASTLNSGRLYEQYF.

The table lists this clone with a count of one. The genes are TRBV28 and TRBJ2-7, with D possibly being TRBD1 (6 bases). Germline V lookup: CDR1 MDHEN, CDR2 SYDVKM. The CDR3 runs to 12 residues. V lost 6 bases, J lost 3 bases, and 9 bases lay in between. The CDR3 DNA sequence: TGTGCCAGCAGGACAGGTTTCTACGAGCAGTACTTC. Residues: CASRTGFYEQYF.

This chain joins TRBV4-2 and TRBJ1-4, with TRBD1 identical over 7 bases. The J segment lost 4 bases and the V segment lost 8 bases, leaving 16 bases of the junction unmatched. The CDR3 is 17 residues long. Germline assignment: CDR1 LGHNA and CDR2 YNFKEQ. DNA for the CDR3: TGTGCCAGCGGGTGGGGCGAAACAGGGGCGAATAATGAAAAACTGTTTTTT. Amino acid sequence: CASGWGETGANNEKLFF.

The chain carries TRBV5-1 and TRBJ1-6; 7 positions match TRBD1. V shed 5 bases and J 6 bases; nucleotides not matched to a gene: 8. The CDR3 runs 15 residues. From germline, CDR1 is SGHRS and CDR2 YFSETQ. Here the CDR3 reads CASSPEGTANSPLHF. Written as DNA, the CDR3 is TGCGCCAGCAGTCCGGAAGGGACAGCTAATTCACCCCTCCACTTT.

This chain uses TRBV6-1 with TRBJ1-6; no firm D call. Germline-derived CDR1 and CDR2 are MNHNS and SASEGT. Trimming shortened V by 1 base and J by 0 bases, and 7 bases separated the two germline ends. This CDR3 region has 16 residues. The CDR3: CASSEVQSSYNSPLHF. The CDR3 DNA follows: TGTGCCAGCAGTGAAGTCCAGAGCTCCTATAATTCACCCCTCCACTTT.

The gene calls are TRBV10-3 and TRBJ1-3; the D is unclear. The V and J ends lost 3 bases and 0 bases respectively, with 9 bases between them. Germline CDR1 and CDR2: ENHRY and SYGVKD. The CDR3 is made up of 15 amino acids. CDR3 nucleotides: TGTGCCATCAGTGATCGGGAGATCTCTGGAAACACCATATATTTT. It is translated as CAISDREISGNTIYF.

The chain links TRBV12-5 to TRBJ2-5, with D hard to call. Trimming took 1 base from V and 4 from J, leaving 10 bases between them. CDR1 LGHNT and CDR2 FRNRAP come from the germline V gene. The CDR3 covers 14 residues. The CDR3 is CASGLGRKGETQYF. As DNA, the CDR3 is TGTGCTAGTGGTTTGGGCCGAAAGGGAGAGACCCAGTACTTC.